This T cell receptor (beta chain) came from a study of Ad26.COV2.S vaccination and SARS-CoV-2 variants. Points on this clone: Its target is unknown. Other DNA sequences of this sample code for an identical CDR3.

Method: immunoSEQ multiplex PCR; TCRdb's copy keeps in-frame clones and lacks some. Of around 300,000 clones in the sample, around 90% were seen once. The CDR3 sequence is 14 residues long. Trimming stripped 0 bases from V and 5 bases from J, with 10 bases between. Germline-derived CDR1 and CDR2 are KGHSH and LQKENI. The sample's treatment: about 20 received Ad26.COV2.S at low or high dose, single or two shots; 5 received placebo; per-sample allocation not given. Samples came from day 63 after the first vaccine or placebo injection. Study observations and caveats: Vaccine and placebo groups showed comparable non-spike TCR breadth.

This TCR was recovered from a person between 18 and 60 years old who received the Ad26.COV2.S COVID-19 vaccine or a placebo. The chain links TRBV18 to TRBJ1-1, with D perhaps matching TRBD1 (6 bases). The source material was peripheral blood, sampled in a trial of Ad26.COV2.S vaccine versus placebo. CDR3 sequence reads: CASSPPGRGTEAFF. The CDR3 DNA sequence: TGTGCCAGCTCACCACCGGGCAGGGGAACTGAAGCTTTCTTT.